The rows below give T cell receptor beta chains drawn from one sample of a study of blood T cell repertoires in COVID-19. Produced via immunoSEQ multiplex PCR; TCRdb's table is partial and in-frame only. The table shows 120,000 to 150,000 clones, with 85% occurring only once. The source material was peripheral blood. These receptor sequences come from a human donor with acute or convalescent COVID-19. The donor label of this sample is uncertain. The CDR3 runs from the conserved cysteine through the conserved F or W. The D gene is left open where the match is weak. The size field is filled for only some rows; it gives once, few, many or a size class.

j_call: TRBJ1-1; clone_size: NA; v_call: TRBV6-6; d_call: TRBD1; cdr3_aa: CASSSQGADTEAFF; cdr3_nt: TGTGCCAGCAGTTCACAGGGGGCAGACACTGAAGCTTTCTTT
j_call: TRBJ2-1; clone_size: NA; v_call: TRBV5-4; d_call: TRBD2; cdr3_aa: CASSLPGGAINNEQFF; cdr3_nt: TGTGCCAGCAGCTTGCCCGGGGGGGCGATCAACAATGAGCAGTTCTTC
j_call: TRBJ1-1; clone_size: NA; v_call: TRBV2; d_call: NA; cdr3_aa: CASRDTNTEAFF; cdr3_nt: TGTGCCAGCCGGGACACGAACACTGAAGCTTTCTTT
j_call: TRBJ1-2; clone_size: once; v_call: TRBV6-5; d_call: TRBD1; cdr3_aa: CASSLGQGSGYTF; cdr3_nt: TGTGCCAGCAGCTTGGGACAGGGTAGTGGCTACACCTTC
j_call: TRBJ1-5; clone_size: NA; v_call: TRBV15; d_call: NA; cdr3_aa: CATSREVVASQQPQHF; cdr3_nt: TGTGCCACCAGCAGAGAAGTGGTGGCCTCCCAACAGCCCCAGCATTTT
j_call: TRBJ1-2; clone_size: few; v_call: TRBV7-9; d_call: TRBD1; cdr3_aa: CASSLVQGAANYGYTF; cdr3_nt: TGTGCCAGCAGCTTGGTGCAGGGGGCGGCTAACTATGGCTACACCTTC
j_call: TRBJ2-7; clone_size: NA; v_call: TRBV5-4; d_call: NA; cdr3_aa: CASSLVYASSYEQYF; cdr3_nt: TGTGCCAGCAGCTTGGTTTACGCGAGCTCCTACGAGCAGTACTTC
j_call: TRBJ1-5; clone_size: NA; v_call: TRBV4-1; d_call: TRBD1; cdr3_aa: CASSLGTGPQPQHF; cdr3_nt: TGCGCCAGCAGCCTGGGGACAGGGCCTCAGCCCCAGCATTTT
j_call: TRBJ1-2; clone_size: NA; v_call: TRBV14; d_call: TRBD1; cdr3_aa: CASSQQGAIGYTF; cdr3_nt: TGTGCCAGCAGCCAACAGGGGGCAATCGGCTACACCTTC
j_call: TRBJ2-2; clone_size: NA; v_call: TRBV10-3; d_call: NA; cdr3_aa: CAISESGQTYGELFF; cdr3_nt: TGTGCCATCAGTGAGTCAGGACAGACGTACGGGGAGCTGTTTTTT
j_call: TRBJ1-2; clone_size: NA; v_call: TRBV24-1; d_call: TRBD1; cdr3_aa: CATSDPKDRANYGYTF; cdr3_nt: TGTGCCACCAGTGATCCCAAGGACAGGGCAAACTATGGCTACACCTTC
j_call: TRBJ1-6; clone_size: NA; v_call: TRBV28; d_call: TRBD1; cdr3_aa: CASSQTTTGVSYNSPLHF; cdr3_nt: TGTGCCAGCAGCCAAACCACGACAGGGGTGTCCTATAATTCACCCCTCCACTTT
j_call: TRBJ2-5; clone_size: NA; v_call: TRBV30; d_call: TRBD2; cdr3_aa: CAWSTSGETQYF; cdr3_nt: TGTGCCTGGAGCACTAGCGGAGAGACCCAGTACTTC
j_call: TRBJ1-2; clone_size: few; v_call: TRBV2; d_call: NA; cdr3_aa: CASSELDTNYGYTF; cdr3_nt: TGTGCCAGCAGTGAATTGGACACGAACTATGGCTACACCTTC
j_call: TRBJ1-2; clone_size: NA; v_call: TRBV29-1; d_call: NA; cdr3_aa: CSVATSTGIYGYTF; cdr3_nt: TGCAGCGTCGCTACTTCTACAGGGATCTATGGCTACACCTTC
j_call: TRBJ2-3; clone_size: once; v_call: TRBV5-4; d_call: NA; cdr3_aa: CASSRNTGYTQYF; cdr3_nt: TGTGCCAGCAGCCGAAATACAGGTTATACGCAGTATTTT
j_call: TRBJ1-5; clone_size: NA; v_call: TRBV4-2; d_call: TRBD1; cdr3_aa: CASSQGPGQGYQPQHF; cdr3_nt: TGTGCCAGCAGCCAAGGCCCGGGACAGGGATATCAGCCCCAGCATTTT
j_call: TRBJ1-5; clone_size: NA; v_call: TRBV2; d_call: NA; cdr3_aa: CASGGKTGRDQPQHF; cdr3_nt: TGTGCCAGCGGAGGAAAAACAGGGAGAGATCAGCCCCAGCATTTT
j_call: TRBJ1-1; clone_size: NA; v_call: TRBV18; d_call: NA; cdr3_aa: CASSPYPRGWIDTEAFF; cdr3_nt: TGTGCCAGCTCACCTTACCCGAGGGGGTGGATTGACACTGAAGCTTTCTTT
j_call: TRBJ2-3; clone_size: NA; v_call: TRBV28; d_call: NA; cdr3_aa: CASSLGLSTDTQYF; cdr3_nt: TGTGCCAGCAGTTTGGGCCTCAGCACAGATACGCAGTATTTT